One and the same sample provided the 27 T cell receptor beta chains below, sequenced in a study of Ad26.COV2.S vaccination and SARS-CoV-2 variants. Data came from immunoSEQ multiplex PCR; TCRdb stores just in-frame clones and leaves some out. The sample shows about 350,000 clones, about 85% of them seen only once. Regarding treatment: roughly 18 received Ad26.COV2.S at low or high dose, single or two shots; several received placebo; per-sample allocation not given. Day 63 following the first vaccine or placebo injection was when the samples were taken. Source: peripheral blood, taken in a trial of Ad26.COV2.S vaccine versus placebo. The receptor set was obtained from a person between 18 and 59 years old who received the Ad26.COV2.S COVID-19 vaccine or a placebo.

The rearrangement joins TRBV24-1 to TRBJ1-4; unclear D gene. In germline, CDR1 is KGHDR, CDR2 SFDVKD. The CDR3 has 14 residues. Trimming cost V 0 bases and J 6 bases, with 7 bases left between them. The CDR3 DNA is TGTGCCACCAGTGATTTGAAGGGTTATGAAAAACTGTTTTTT. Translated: CATSDLKGYEKLFF.

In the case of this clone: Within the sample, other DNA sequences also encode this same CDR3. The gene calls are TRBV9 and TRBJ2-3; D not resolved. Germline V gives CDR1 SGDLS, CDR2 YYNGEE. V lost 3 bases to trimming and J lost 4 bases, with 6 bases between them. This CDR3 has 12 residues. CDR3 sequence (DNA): TGTGCCAGCAGCGCGCTAGCAGATACGCAGTATTTT. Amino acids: CASSALADTQYF.

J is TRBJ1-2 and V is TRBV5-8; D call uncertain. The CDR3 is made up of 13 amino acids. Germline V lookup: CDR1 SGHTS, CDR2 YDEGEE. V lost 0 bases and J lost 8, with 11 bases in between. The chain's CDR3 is CASSLDPRPGYTF. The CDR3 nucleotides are TGTGCCAGCAGCTTGGATCCAAGACCCGGCTACACCTTC.

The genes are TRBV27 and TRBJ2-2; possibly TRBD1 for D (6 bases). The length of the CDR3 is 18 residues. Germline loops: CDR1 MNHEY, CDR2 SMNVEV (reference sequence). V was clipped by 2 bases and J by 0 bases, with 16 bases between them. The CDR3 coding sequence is TGTGCCAGCAGTTTAATGGTCGTAACAGGGACGAACACCGGGGAGCTGTTTTTT. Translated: CASSLMVVTGTNTGELFF.

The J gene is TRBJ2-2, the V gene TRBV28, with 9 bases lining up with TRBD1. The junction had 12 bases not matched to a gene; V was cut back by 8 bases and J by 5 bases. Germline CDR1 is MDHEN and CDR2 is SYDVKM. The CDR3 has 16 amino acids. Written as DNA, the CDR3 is TGTGCCAGCGGGTACAGGGGGCGGGCGAGAACCGGGGAGCTGTTTTTT. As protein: CASGYRGRARTGELFF.

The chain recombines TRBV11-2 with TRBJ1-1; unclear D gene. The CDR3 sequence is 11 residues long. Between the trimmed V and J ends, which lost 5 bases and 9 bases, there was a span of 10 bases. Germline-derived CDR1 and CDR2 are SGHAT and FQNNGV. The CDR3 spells CASSVTEKAFF. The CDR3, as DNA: TGTGCCAGCAGCGTAACTGAGAAAGCTTTCTTT.

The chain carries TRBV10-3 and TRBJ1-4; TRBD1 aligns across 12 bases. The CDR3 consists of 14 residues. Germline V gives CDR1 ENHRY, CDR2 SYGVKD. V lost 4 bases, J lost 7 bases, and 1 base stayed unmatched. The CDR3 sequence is CAISGDRGLEKLFF. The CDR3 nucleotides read TGTGCCATCAGTGGGGACAGGGGGCTTGAAAAACTGTTTTTT.

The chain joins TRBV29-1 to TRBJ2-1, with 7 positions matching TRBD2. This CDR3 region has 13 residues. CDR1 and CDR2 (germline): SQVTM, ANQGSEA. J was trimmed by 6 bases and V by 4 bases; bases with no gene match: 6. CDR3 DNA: TGCAGCGTTGGTGGGAGGGCCCTCAATGAGCAGTTCTTC. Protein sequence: CSVGGRALNEQFF.

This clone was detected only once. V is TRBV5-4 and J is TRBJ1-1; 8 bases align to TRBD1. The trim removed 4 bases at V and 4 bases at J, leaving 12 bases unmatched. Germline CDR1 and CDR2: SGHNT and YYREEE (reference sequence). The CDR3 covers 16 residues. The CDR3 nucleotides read TGTGCCAGCAGCCCCGGAGGACAGGGTCTTGGCACTGAAGCTTTCTTT. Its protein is CASSPGGQGLGTEAFF.

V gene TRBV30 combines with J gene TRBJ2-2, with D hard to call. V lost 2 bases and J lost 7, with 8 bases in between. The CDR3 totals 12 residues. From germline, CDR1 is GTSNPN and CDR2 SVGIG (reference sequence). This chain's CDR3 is CAWSTPNGELFF. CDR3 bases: TGTGCCTGGAGTACCCCCAACGGGGAGCTGTTTTTT.

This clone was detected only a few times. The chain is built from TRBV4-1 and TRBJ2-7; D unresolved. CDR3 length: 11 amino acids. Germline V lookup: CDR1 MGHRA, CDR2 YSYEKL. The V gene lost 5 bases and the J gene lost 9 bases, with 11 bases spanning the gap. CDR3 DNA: TGCGCCAGCAGCGCTGGAGCCCGGCAGTACTTC. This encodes CASSAGARQYF.

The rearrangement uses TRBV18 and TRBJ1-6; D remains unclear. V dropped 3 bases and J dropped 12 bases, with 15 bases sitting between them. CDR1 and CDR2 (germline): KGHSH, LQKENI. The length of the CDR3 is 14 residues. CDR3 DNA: TGTGCCAGCTCACCGAGATCGGGGAAGGAACCCCTCCACTTT. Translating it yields CASSPRSGKEPLHF.

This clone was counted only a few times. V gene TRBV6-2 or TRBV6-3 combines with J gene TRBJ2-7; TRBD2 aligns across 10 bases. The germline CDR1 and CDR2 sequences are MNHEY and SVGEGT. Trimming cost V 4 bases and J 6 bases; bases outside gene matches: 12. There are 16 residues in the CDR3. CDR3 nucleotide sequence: TGTGCCAGCAGTTCAACTCTAGCGGGAGATGTTTCCGAGCAGTACTTC. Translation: CASSSTLAGDVSEQYF.

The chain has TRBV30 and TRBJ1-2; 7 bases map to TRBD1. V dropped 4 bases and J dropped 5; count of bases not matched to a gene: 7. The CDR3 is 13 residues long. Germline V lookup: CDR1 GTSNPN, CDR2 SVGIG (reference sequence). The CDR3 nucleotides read TGTGCCTGGACCGACAGGGCGGCATATGGCTACACCTTC. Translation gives CAWTDRAAYGYTF.

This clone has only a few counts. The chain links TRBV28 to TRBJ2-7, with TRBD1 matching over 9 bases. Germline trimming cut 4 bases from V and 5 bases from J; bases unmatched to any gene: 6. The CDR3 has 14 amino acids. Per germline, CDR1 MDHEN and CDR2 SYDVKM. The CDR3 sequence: CASSSTGTGNEQYF. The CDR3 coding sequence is TGTGCCAGCAGTTCCACCGGGACAGGGAACGAGCAGTACTTC.

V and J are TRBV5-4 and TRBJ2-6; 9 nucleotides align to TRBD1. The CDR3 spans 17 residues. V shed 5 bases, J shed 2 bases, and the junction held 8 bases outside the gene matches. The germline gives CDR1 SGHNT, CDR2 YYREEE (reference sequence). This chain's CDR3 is CASRTGTGYAGANVLTF. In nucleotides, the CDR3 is TGTGCCAGCAGAACCGGGACAGGGTACGCTGGGGCCAACGTCCTGACTTTC.

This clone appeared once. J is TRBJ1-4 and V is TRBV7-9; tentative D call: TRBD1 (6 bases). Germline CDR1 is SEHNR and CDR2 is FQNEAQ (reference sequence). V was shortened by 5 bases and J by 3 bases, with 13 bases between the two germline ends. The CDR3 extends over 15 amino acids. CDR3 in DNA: TGTGCCAGCAGCCAACGACAGGCACCTAATGAAAAACTGTTTTTT. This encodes CASSQRQAPNEKLFF.

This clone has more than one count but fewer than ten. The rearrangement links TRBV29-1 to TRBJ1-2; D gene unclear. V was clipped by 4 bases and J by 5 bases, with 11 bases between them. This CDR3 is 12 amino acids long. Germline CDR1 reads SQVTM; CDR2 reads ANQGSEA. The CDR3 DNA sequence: TGCAGCGTTGTAGACACCTTTTATGGCTACACCTTC. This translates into CSVVDTFYGYTF.

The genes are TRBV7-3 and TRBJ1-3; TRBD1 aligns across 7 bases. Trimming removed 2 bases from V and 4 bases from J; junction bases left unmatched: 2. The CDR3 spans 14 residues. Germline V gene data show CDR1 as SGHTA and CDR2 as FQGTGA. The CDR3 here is CASSLAGGGNTIYF. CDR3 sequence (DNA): TGTGCCAGCAGCTTAGCAGGGGGAGGAAACACCATATATTTT.

CDR3 sequence reads: CASSLGGTNSYEQYF. The CDR3 DNA is TGTGCCAGCAGCTTAGGGGGGACGAACTCCTACGAGCAGTACTTC. The chain joins TRBV7-3 to TRBJ2-7, with D perhaps TRBD2 (6 bases). The CDR3 has 15 residues. Per the germline V gene, CDR1 is SGHTA and CDR2 is FQGTGA. Trimming removed 2 bases at V and 0 bases at J, with 11 bases between.

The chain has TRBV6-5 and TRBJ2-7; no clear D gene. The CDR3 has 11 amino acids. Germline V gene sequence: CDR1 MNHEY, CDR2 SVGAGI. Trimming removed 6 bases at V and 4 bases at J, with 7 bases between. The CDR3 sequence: CASRDQYEQYF. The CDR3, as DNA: TGTGCCAGCAGGGACCAATACGAGCAGTACTTC.

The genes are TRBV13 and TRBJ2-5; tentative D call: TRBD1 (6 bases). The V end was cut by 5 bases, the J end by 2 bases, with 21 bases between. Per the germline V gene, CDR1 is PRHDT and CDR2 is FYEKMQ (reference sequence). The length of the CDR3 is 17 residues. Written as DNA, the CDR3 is TGTGCCAGCAGCCCACCGGACAGACAGAGTTCTCAAGAGACCCAGTACTTC. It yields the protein CASSPPDRQSSQETQYF. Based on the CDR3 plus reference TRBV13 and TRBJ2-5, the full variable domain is AAGVIQSPRHLIKEKRETATLKCYPIPRHDTVYWYQQGPGQDPQFLISFYEKMQSDKGSIPDRFSAQQFSDYHSELNMSSLELGDSALYFCASSPPDRQSSQETQYFGPGTRLLVL.

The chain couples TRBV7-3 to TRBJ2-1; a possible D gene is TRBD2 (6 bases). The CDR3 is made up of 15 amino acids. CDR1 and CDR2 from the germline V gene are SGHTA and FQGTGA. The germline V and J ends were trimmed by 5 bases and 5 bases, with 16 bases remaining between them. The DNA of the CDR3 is TGTGCCAGCAGCCCCCGTTTGGAGCGGGACAATGAGCAGTTCTTC. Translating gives CASSPRLERDNEQFF.

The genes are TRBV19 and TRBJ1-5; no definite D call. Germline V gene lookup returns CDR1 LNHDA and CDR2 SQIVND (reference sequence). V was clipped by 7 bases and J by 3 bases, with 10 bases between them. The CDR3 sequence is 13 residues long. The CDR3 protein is CASKGWVNQPQHF. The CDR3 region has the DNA TGTGCCAGTAAGGGATGGGTCAATCAGCCCCAGCATTTT.

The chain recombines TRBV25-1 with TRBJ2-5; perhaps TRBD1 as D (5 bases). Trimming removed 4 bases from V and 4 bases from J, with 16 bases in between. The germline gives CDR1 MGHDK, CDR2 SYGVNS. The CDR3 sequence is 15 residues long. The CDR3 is CASSVYRQFGETQYF. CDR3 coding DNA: TGTGCCAGCAGTGTCTACCGACAGTTCGGAGAGACCCAGTACTTC.

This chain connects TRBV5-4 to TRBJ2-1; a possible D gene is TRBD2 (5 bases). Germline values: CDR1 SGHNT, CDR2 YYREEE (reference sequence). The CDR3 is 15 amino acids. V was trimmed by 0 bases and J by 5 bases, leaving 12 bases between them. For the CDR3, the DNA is TGTGCCAGCAGCTTGGAAGGGCAGAGGGACAATGAGCAGTTCTTC. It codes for CASSLEGQRDNEQFF.

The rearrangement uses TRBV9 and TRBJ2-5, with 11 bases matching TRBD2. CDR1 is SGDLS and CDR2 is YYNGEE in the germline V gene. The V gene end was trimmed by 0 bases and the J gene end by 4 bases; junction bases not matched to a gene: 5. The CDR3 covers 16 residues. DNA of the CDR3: TGTGCCAGCAGCGTAGATCTAGCGGGGGGCCTAGAGACCCAGTACTTC. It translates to CASSVDLAGGLETQYF.